One T cell receptor (beta chain) is described in this entry. CDR1 and CDR2 (germline): MNHEY, SVGEGT. This CDR3 is built from 17 residues. The junction had 6 bases not matched to a gene; V was cut back by 2 bases and J by 0 bases. The data are from a study of T cell responses to AZD1222 COVID-19 vaccine. Profiling relied on immunoSEQ multiplex PCR, and the TCRdb table lists in-frame clones only, not all of them. The sample includes fewer than 45,000 clones, 83% seen only once; the top ten take over 40%. This material consisted of peripheral blood, taken on day 0 of AZD1222 vaccination. The sequence was collected from an adult in good health. The gene calls are TRBV6-2 or TRBV6-3 and TRBJ1-5, with TRBD1 matching 8 bases. DNA of the CDR3: TGTGCCAGCAGTTACCGGACAGGGCTGGATAGCAATCAGCCCCAGCATTTT. The encoded protein is CASSYRTGLDSNQPQHF.